The subject of this entry is one TCR beta chain. This clone was counted a few times. Its target antigen remains unknown. One base away there is no much larger clone; base qualities are not given. This specimen comes from a study of T cell responses to AZD1222 COVID-19 vaccine (dated by TCRdb to the early 2020s). About the study as a whole: TCR sequencing was performed for 230 to 250 trial participants, of whom approximately 200 were given two doses of AZD1222 and roughly 25 were given two doses of MenACWY control vaccine. Enrollment into the trials was organized by age into subgroups of 18-55, 56-69 and 70-plus years, and those subgroups contained approximately 160, 26 and 62 TCR-sequenced participants, respectively.

The CDR3 has 15 amino acids, counting the end cysteine and phenylalanine. Only the CDR3 part of the read is kept: 45 bases, read in frame from the first base. Between the V and J ends, shortened by 3 bases and 3 bases respectively, the junction contains 15 bases. CDR1 LGHNA and CDR2 YSLEER are derived from the germline V gene. Broad study findings and their caveats: After two AZD1222 doses, spike-specific TCR breadth and depth were significantly higher than at day 0 and than in MenACWY recipients. In the small 56-69-year group, the increase in depth fell short of significance, most likely because of low power. Because no day 14 peak-response samples were available, repertoires were characterized only after the peak T cell response. Reportedly, close to half of the unique spike-specific TCRs recognized epitopes lying outside the regions that are mutated in the B.1.351 and B.1.1.7 variants. Conclusions about previously exposed vaccinees are limited because only a handful of AZD1222 recipients were SARS-CoV-2 seropositive at baseline. Participants were mostly white British, with more females than males. The authors suggested clonal diversity may have been underestimated. The vaccine-associated CD4 TCRs covered the entire spike protein, and the dominant responses fell in regions 160-218 and 743-854.

The CDR3 regions of human TCRbeta chains were analyzed by immunosequencing. For the original study's pipeline: TCRs in the repertoires were matched against a reference library of SARS-CoV-2-specific TCRs that had been generated with the MIRA antigen-specificity platform. Breadth was defined as the fraction of unique TCRs that were SARS-CoV-2-associated, and depth was defined as the fraction of total T cells that were SARS-CoV-2-associated. Using the MIRA data, each spike-specific TCR was assigned both to the spike region to which the TCR was reactive and to a CD4 or CD8 class. Log10-transformed breadth and depth values were compared by one-way ANOVA with Sidak's multiple comparisons tests. Sourced from immuneACCESS, this table was stored by TCRdb with only in-frame sequences that have V and J called. A share of the clones is absent; for the studies checked, an unresolved V gene accounts for under half, and the remainder has no known explanation. That table gives V, J and clone size, and the DNA gave D and trimming. The sample table holds about 150,000 clones, of which more than 70% were seen once. 3% to 4% of the sample is held by the ten biggest clonotypes.

The meaning of the sample's time point label: baseline before first vaccination. The meaning of the sample's treatment or condition label: meningococcal conjugate vaccine given as trial control. Vaccinee samples came from UK trials COV001 and COV002, including a single-blind randomized controlled phase 2/3 trial of AZD1222 (ChAdOx1 nCoV-19) in healthy adults. Trial participant PBMC samples were collected at day 0 and day 28 after the second dose for TCRbeta chain sequencing. The sequence was collected from an adult in good health. The input for sequencing was peripheral blood, taken on day 0 of MenACWY control vaccination. The chain uses TRBV4-3 and TRBJ2-7, with TRBD1 as a weak D call on 6 bases. The DNA is as follows: TGCGCCAGCAGCCAGGCTGACAGGTGGTTCTACGAGCAGTACTTC. The resulting protein is CASSQADRWFYEQYF.